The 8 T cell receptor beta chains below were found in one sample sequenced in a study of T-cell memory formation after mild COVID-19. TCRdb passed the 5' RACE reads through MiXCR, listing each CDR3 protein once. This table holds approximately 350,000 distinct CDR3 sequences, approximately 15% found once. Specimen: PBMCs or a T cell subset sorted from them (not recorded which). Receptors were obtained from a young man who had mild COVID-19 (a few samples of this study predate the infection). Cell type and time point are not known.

CDR3 sequence reads: CASRSLYRGVNTGELFF. The CDR3 region has the DNA TGTGCCAGTAGGAGCCTCTATAGGGGGGTGAACACCGGGGAGCTGTTTTTT. The chain couples TRBV19 to TRBJ2-2; either TRBD1 or TRBD2 may fit D (6 bases each). This CDR3 spans 17 amino acids. The germline V gene has CDR1 LNHDA and CDR2 SQIVND (reference sequence). V lost 6 bases, J lost 1 base, and 18 bases lay in between.

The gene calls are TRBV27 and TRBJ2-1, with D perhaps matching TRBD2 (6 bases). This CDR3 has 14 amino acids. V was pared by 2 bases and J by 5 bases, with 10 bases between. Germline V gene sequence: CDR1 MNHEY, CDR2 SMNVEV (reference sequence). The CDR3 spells CASSLGGWDNEQFF. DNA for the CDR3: TGTGCCAGCAGTTTAGGGGGGTGGGACAATGAGCAGTTCTTC.

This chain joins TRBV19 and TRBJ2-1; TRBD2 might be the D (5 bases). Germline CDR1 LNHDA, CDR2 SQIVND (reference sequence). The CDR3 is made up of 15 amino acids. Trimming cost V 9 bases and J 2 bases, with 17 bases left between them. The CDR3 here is CASRTVLDPYNEQFF. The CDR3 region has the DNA TGTGCCAGCCGAACGGTACTAGATCCCTACAATGAGCAGTTCTTC.

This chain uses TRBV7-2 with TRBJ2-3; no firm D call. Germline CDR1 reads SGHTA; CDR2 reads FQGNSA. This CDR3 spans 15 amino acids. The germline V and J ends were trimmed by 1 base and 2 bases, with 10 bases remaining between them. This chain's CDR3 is CASSLGRVSTDTQYF. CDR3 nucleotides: TGTGCCAGCAGCTTAGGTCGGGTCTCCACAGATACGCAGTATTTT.

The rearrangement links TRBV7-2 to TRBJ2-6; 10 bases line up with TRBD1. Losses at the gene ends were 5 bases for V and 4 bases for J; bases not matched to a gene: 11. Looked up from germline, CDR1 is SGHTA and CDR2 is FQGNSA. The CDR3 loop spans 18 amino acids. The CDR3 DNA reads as TGTGCCAGCAGCACATCCGGGACAGGGGCGCCAGGGGCCAACGTCCTGACTTTC. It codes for CASSTSGTGAPGANVLTF.

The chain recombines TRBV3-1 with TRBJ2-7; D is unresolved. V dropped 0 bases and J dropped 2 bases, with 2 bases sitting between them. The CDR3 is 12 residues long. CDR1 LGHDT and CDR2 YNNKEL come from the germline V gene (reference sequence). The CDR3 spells CASSQEAYEQYF. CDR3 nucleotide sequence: TGTGCCAGCAGCCAAGAAGCCTACGAGCAGTACTTC.

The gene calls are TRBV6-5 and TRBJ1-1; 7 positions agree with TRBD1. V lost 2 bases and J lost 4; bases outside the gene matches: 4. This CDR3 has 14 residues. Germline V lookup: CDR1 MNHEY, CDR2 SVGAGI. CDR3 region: CASSYGRGGTEAFF. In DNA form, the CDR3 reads TGTGCCAGCAGTTACGGCAGGGGGGGCACTGAAGCTTTCTTT.

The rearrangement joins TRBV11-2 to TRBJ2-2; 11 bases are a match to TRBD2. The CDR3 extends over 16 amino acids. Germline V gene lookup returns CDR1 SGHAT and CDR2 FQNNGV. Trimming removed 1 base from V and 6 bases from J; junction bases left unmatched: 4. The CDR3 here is CASSLGALAGAGELFF. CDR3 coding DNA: TGTGCCAGCAGCTTAGGCGCACTAGCGGGAGCCGGGGAGCTGTTTTTT.